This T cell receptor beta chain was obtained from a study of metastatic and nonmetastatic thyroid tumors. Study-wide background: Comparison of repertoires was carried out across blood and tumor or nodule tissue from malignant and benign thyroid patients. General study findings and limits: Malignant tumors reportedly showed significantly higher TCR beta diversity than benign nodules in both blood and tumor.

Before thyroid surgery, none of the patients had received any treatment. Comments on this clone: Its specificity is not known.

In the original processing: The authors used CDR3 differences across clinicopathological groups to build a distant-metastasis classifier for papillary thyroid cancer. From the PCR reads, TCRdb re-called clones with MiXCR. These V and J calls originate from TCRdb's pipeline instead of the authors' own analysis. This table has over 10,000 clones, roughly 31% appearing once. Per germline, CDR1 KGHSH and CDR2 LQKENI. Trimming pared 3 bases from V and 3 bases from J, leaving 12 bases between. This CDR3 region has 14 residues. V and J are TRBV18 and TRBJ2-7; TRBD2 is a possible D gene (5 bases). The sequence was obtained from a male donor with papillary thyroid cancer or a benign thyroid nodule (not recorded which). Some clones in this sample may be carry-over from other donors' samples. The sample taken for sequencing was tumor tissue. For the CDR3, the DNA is TGTGCCAGCTCACCGGGAGAAAACAGCTACGAGCAGTACTTC. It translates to CASSPGENSYEQYF.